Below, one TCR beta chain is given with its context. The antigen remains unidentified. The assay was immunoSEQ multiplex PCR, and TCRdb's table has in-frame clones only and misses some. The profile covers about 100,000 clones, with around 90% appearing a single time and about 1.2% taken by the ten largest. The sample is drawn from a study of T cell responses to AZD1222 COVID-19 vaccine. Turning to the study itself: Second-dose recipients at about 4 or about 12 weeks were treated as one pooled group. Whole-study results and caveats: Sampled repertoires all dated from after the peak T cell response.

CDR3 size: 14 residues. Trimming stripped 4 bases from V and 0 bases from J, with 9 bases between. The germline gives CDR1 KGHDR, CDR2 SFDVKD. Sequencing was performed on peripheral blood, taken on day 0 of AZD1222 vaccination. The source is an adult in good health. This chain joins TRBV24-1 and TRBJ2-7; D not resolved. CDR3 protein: CATSDQRSSYEQYF. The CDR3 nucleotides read TGTGCCACCAGTGACCAGCGAAGCTCCTACGAGCAGTACTTC.